Following are 22 T cell receptor beta chains from one sample sequenced in a study of identical twins. MiXCR was run by TCRdb on the 5' RACE reads, yielding one entry per CDR3 protein. The data contain about 570,000 distinct CDR3 sequences, approximately 10% of them seen just once; the ten biggest clones take up 2.5% to 3.5%. Another study also made use of these data, one on yellow fever vaccine responses in identical twins.

Sequenced input: PBMCs. Receptors were obtained from a woman under 30 in good health.

The chain uses TRBV28 and TRBJ2-7, with TRBD2 matching 10 bases. The CDR3 sequence is 16 residues long. Looked up from germline, CDR1 is MDHEN and CDR2 is SYDVKM. The V gene end was trimmed by 6 bases and the J gene end by 3 bases; junction bases not matched to a gene: 11. This CDR3 reads CASSESSSGSHYEQYF. The CDR3 DNA reads TGTGCCAGCAGCGAATCCTCTAGCGGGAGTCACTACGAGCAGTACTTC.

CDR3 sequence reads: CASSLSLPDTQYF. The CDR3 DNA sequence: TGTGCCAGCAGCCTTTCCCTGCCAGATACGCAGTATTTT. V and J are TRBV7-9 and TRBJ2-3; D remains unclear. V gave up 5 bases and J gave up 4 bases, with 10 bases separating them. Germline values: CDR1 SEHNR, CDR2 FQNEAQ (reference sequence). The CDR3 runs to 13 residues.

J is TRBJ2-4 and V is TRBV20-1; perhaps TRBD1 as D (5 bases). The CDR3 spans 14 residues. V dropped 3 bases and J dropped 7 bases, with 16 bases sitting between them. Germline V lookup: CDR1 DFQATT, CDR2 SNEGSKA (reference sequence). CDR3 DNA sequence: TGCAGTGCTAGTGCAGCAGGGTTGTCGAACATTCAGTACTTC. This translates into CSASAAGLSNIQYF.

V usage is TRBV30 and J usage is TRBJ1-2, with D unclear. Germline CDR1 is GTSNPN and CDR2 is SVGIG (reference sequence). The V end lost 0 bases, the J end lost 5 bases, and 13 bases lay between the germline ends. The length of the CDR3 is 14 residues. The CDR3 DNA reads as TGTGCCTGGAGTGTACTCCCAGCACGATATGGCTACACCTTC. Translating gives CAWSVLPARYGYTF.

This clonotype was seen repeatedly, ten times or more. The CDR3 DNA is TGCGCCAGCAGCTACGTAGCGGGAGTAAGCAATGAGCAGTTCTTC. Amino acids: CASSYVAGVSNEQFF. This chain connects TRBV5-1 to TRBJ2-1; 9 nucleotides agree with TRBD2. The CDR3 has 15 amino acids. Germline V gives CDR1 SGHRS, CDR2 YFSETQ. Germline trimming cut 3 bases from V and 6 bases from J; bases unmatched to any gene: 7.

This clonotype was observed many times. V and J are TRBV3-1 and TRBJ2-5; D remains unclear. The ends were cut back, 3 bases at V and 5 bases at J, with 10 bases in the middle. CDR1 LGHDT and CDR2 YNNKEL come from the germline V gene (reference sequence). The CDR3 has 13 residues. The CDR3 sequence is CASSHLDGETQYF. CDR3 DNA sequence: TGTGCCAGCAGCCATCTAGATGGGGAGACCCAGTACTTC.

This clonotype was observed at least ten times. Here the CDR3 DNA reads TGTGCCAGCAGTTACCCTTCCGGTGGTATCTCCTACAATGAGCAGTTCTTC. Amino acid sequence: CASSYPSGGISYNEQFF. The J gene is TRBJ2-1, the V gene TRBV6-5, with unresolved D. The CDR3 extends over 17 amino acids. Germline V lookup: CDR1 MNHEY, CDR2 SVGAGI. V was shortened by 2 bases and J by 0 bases, with 14 bases between the two germline ends.

This clonotype came up a few times. The chain carries TRBV12-3 or TRBV12-4 and TRBJ2-5, with 8 bases lining up with TRBD1. The length of the CDR3 is 14 residues. J gave up 6 bases and V 5 bases, and 8 bases lay outside the gene matches. CDR3 bases: TGTGCCAGCAGTCCCTGGACAGGGATGCAGACCCAGTACTTC. As protein: CASSPWTGMQTQYF.

This clonotype occurred many times. The rearrangement uses TRBV24-1 and TRBJ1-2; 7 positions agree with TRBD1. The CDR3 contains 14 residues. Looked up from germline, CDR1 is KGHDR and CDR2 is SFDVKD. V lost 3 bases, J lost 7 bases, and 7 bases stayed unmatched. The CDR3 here is CATSDAGQVVGYTF. Here the CDR3 DNA reads TGTGCCACCAGTGATGCTGGACAGGTGGTTGGCTACACCTTC.

This chain uses TRBV10-2 with TRBJ1-2; D unresolved. The V end was cut by 3 bases, the J end by 1 base, with 12 bases between. The germline V gene encodes CDR1 WSHSY and CDR2 SAAADI. This CDR3 is built from 15 residues. CDR3 in DNA: TGCGCCAGCAGTGACGGGTCAGGCGTTAACTATGGCTACACCTTC. Translated: CASSDGSGVNYGYTF.

This clonotype was counted at least ten times. The chain uses TRBV6-4 and TRBJ2-3; D remains ambiguous. V was pared by 0 bases and J by 1 base, with 5 bases between. The CDR3 extends over 14 amino acids. Per germline, CDR1 MRHNA and CDR2 SNTAGT. Here the CDR3 reads CASSDSGGTDTQYF. For the CDR3, the DNA is TGTGCCAGCAGTGACTCTGGAGGCACAGATACGCAGTATTTT.

This clonotype was picked up many times. The chain couples TRBV6-5 to TRBJ2-5; D is unclear. Germline assignment: CDR1 MNHEY and CDR2 SVGAGI. This CDR3 has 13 residues. V gave up 2 bases and J gave up 2 bases, with 6 bases separating them. This CDR3 is CASSYSGQETQYF. CDR3 coding DNA: TGTGCCAGCAGTTACAGTGGACAAGAGACCCAGTACTTC.

This clonotype was counted at least ten times. The V and J genes are TRBV5-5 and TRBJ2-7; no clear D. The CDR3 has 11 amino acids. With 1 base removed from V and 7 bases from J, the gap between germline ends came to 6 bases. Germline V gene sequence: CDR1 SGHKS, CDR2 YYEKEE (reference sequence). This chain's CDR3 is CASSLTVEQYF. DNA for the CDR3: TGTGCCAGCAGCTTGACAGTTGAGCAGTACTTC.

This sequence joins TRBV11-2 and TRBJ2-7, with unresolved D. The CDR3 runs to 15 residues. CDR1 is SGHAT, CDR2 FQNNGV, per germline. With 5 bases removed from V and 3 bases from J, the gap between germline ends came to 17 bases. The CDR3 nucleotides are TGTGCCAGCAGCAAAACCGGGCCCGGAAGCTACGAGCAGTACTTC. Translating it yields CASSKTGPGSYEQYF.

The chain links TRBV6-1 to TRBJ2-5; D is undetermined. Germline V gene data show CDR1 as MNHNS and CDR2 as SASEGT. The V end lost 1 base, the J end lost 5 bases, and 5 bases lay between the germline ends. The CDR3 runs 12 residues. The CDR3 protein is CASSEGWETQYF. The CDR3 coding sequence is TGTGCCAGCAGTGAAGGGTGGGAGACCCAGTACTTC.

In this sample, this clonotype turned up once. The chain has TRBV27 and TRBJ1-4, with no clear D. V lost 9 bases to trimming and J lost 5 bases, with 13 bases between them. CDR1 is MNHEY, CDR2 SMNVEV, per germline (reference sequence). The CDR3 covers 13 residues. The CDR3 DNA reads as TGTGCCAGTAGTAACCTGGTGAATGAAAAACTGTTTTTT. Translating gives CASSNLVNEKLFF. Looking up the rest from reference TRBV27 and TRBJ1-4 gives the full variable domain: EAQVTQNPRYLITVTGKKLTVTCSQNMNHEYMSWYRQDPGLGLRQIYYSMNVEVTDKGDVPEGYKVSRKEKRNFPLILESPSPNQTSLYFCASSNLVNEKLFFGSGTQLSVL.

This clonotype was detected many times. The chain employs TRBV7-3 and TRBJ2-2; D unresolved. CDR1 and CDR2 (germline): SGHTA, FQGTGA. The V end lost 3 bases, the J end lost 4 bases, and 6 bases lay between the germline ends. This CDR3 is 13 amino acids long. The CDR3 bases are TGTGCCAGCAGCTTGACGGTCACCGGGGAGCTGTTTTTT. Amino acids: CASSLTVTGELFF.

This clonotype was picked up many times. This chain joins TRBV6-2 or TRBV6-3 and TRBJ1-2; the D is unclear. The CDR3 extends over 12 amino acids. Germline CDR1 reads MNHEY; CDR2 reads SVGEGT. V was pared by 6 bases and J by 5 bases, with 10 bases between. The CDR3 DNA follows: TGTGCCAGCAGCGACGGCCCGTATGGCTACACCTTC. Translation: CASSDGPYGYTF.

The genes are TRBV11-1 and TRBJ2-7; 8 positions agree with TRBD1. This CDR3 has 16 residues. Germline values: CDR1 SGHAT, CDR2 FQDESV (reference sequence). Trimming took 5 bases from V and 5 from J; bases not matched to a gene: 14. The CDR3 sequence: CASSPAQRTGLHEQYF. CDR3 nucleotide sequence: TGTGCCAGCAGCCCGGCTCAGCGGACAGGGCTCCACGAGCAGTACTTC.

This clonotype was found a few times. This chain uses TRBV6-2 or TRBV6-3 with TRBJ2-5, with unresolved D. The V gene lost 8 bases and the J gene lost 5 bases, with 15 bases spanning the gap. Germline V gives CDR1 MNHEY, CDR2 SVGEGT. This CDR3 is built from 13 residues. The CDR3 DNA follows: TGTGCCAGCGGTCTCGCCAGGTGGGAGACCCAGTACTTC. Its protein is CASGLARWETQYF.

The chain has TRBV3-1 and TRBJ2-7; D remains unclear. CDR1 is LGHDT, CDR2 YNNKEL, per germline (reference sequence). The CDR3 is 15 amino acids. The ends were cut back, 1 base at V and 3 bases at J, with 13 bases in the middle. The chain's CDR3 is CASSQVDTTGYEQYF. DNA for the CDR3: TGTGCCAGCAGCCAAGTGGATACCACGGGCTACGAGCAGTACTTC.

This clonotype was counted many times. The genes are TRBV21-1 and TRBJ2-7. TRBV21-1 is described as a pseudogene. The CDR3 is 13 amino acids. In DNA, the CDR3 is TGTGCCAGCAGCACCGGAGCTATCTACGAGCAGTACTTC. Translating gives CASSTGAIYEQYF.